This entry lists 17 T cell receptor beta chains sequenced from one sample in a study of human T cells and chemical hapten exposure. TCRdb independently ran MiXCR on the RACE reads; one entry per CDR3 protein. The data contain some 38,000 distinct CDR3 sequences, less than 8.5% of them seen just once; the ten biggest clones take up about 1.2%. Time point described: pre-sensitization, week 0. Sample treatment: therapeutic diphenylcyclopropenone sensitization with weekly scalp DPC. The sequences come from whole blood, collected in connection with sensitization to the hapten diphenylcyclopropenone (DPC). The receptors were sampled from a woman aged 45-59 years with alopecia areata. Some clones in this sample may be carry-over from other donors' samples.

V usage is TRBV2 and J usage is TRBJ2-4; D may be TRBD1 (5 bases). CDR3 length: 12 residues. Trimming pared 4 bases from V and 12 bases from J, leaving 13 bases between. In germline, CDR1 is SNHLY, CDR2 FYNNEI. DNA of the CDR3: TGTGCCAGCAGTGGGACAACTCATAATCAGTACTTC. As protein: CASSGTTHNQYF.

This clonotype was seen more than once but under ten times. The J gene is TRBJ2-1, the V gene TRBV12-3 or TRBV12-4; D gene unclear. CDR3 length equals 16 residues. V gave up 5 bases and J gave up 0 bases, with 14 bases separating them. CDR3 bases: TGTGCCAGCAGTACCTGGACCGGCCGCTCCTACAATGAGCAGTTCTTC. This codes for CASSTWTGRSYNEQFF.

In its sample, this clonotype was seen many times. The rearrangement links TRBV9 to TRBJ2-1, with 10 bases lining up with TRBD2. The V gene's germline CDR1 is SGDLS and CDR2 YYNGEE. Unmatched junction bases numbered 10, after V lost 6 bases and J lost 7 bases. The CDR3 sequence is 15 residues long. The CDR3 reads CASNPSGRALNEQFF. In nucleotides, the CDR3 is TGTGCCAGCAACCCCAGCGGGAGGGCCTTGAATGAGCAGTTCTTC.

The sample holds many counts of this clonotype. The V gene is TRBV28, the J gene TRBJ2-7; D unresolved. Germline-derived CDR1 and CDR2 are MDHEN and SYDVKM. V lost 1 base to trimming and J lost 5 bases, with 9 bases between them. The CDR3 is 13 amino acids. As DNA, the CDR3 is TGTGCCAGCAGTTTATCTGGTCCCCACGAGCAGTACTTC. This translates into CASSLSGPHEQYF.

Ten or more counts support this clonotype. The genes are TRBV7-2 and TRBJ1-1; D not certain. This CDR3 is 14 amino acids long. Looked up from germline, CDR1 is SGHTA and CDR2 is FQGNSA. Trimming cost V 5 bases and J 3 bases, with 13 bases left between them. DNA of the CDR3: TGTGCCAGCAGCCCCCCCGGCGGCTACACTGAAGCTTTCTTT. The encoded protein is CASSPPGGYTEAFF.

This clonotype has at least ten counts. The J gene is TRBJ2-3, the V gene TRBV12-3 or TRBV12-4; D gene uncertain. V was trimmed by 5 bases and J by 7 bases, leaving 4 bases between them. This CDR3 is built from 10 residues. The CDR3, as DNA: TGTGCCAGCAGTCAGAATACGCAGTATTTT. Its protein product is CASSQNTQYF.

This clonotype was detected only once. This chain joins TRBV10-3 and TRBJ2-7; D remains unclear. The CDR3 is 13 amino acids. CDR1 ENHRY and CDR2 SYGVKD come from the germline V gene. Trimming removed 8 bases from V and 1 base from J, with 12 bases in between. CDR3 in amino acids: CAIGGRLSYEQYF. CDR3 nucleotides: TGTGCCATCGGTGGCCGCTTGTCCTACGAGCAGTACTTC.

This clonotype was detected ten times or more. The rearrangement uses TRBV12-2 and TRBJ2-7; TRBD1 is the table's D call and was not checked against the DNA. TRBV12-2 is a known pseudogene. The CDR3 contains 12 residues. The CDR3 region has the DNA TGTGCAAGTCGCCTCTCCCCCTATCGGCAGTACTTC. Protein sequence: CASRLSPYRQYF.

This chain joins TRBV4-2 and TRBJ2-3; D gene unclear. Trimming cost V 1 base and J 9 bases, with 14 bases left between them. Germline loops: CDR1 LGHNA, CDR2 YNFKEQ. The CDR3 totals 14 residues. Here the CDR3 DNA reads TGTGCCAGCAGCCAAGTATCCCAAGGGATCACGCAGTATTTT. Amino acid sequence: CASSQVSQGITQYF.

This clonotype was observed many times. This CDR3 is CASSPNGVRDEQFF. The CDR3 DNA reads TGTGCCAGCAGCCCCAACGGGGTACGAGATGAGCAGTTCTTC. The rearrangement joins TRBV7-3 to TRBJ2-1; a possible D gene is TRBD2 (5 bases). Trimming removed 5 bases from V and 8 bases from J, with 16 bases in between. Germline CDR1 is SGHTA and CDR2 is FQGTGA. The CDR3 is made up of 14 amino acids.

The CDR3 here is CASSLSRNTEAFF. The CDR3 bases are TGTGCCAGCAGCCTTTCCAGGAACACTGAAGCTTTCTTT. This chain joins TRBV11-2 and TRBJ1-1; no firm D call. This CDR3 region has 13 residues. CDR1 and CDR2 (germline): SGHAT, FQNNGV. V lost 5 bases to trimming and J lost 1 base, with 8 bases between them.

This clonotype was picked up many times. The chain carries TRBV2 and TRBJ2-2; D call uncertain. The germline CDR1 and CDR2 sequences are SNHLY and FYNNEI. V lost 8 bases and J 2 bases, leaving 9 bases between the germline ends. The CDR3 covers 13 residues. In DNA, the CDR3 is TGTGCCAGCCAAACAGACAACACCGGGGAGCTGTTTTTT. This codes for CASQTDNTGELFF.

A single count supports this clonotype. This may be a read error, as it is one base from a much larger clone. The chain uses TRBV7-2 and TRBJ1-1; D gene uncertain. Germline V gene sequence: CDR1 SGHTA, CDR2 FQGNSA. The CDR3 spans 13 residues. Trimming took 5 bases from V and 0 from J, leaving 7 bases between them. In DNA form, the CDR3 reads TGTGCCAGCAGCCGAGGCCTGAACACTGAAGCTTTCTTT. Translated, it gives CASSRGLNTEAFF. The full variable domain, rest sourced from reference TRBV7-2 and TRBJ1-1, is GAGVSQSPSNKVTEKGKDVELRCDPISGHTALYWYRQSLGQGLEFLIYFQGNSAPDKSGLPSDRFSAERTGGSVSTLTIQRTQQEDSAVYLCASSRGLNTEAFFGQGTRLTVV.

Many counts were recorded for this clonotype. The chain links TRBV19 to TRBJ2-3, with a possible D match to TRBD1 (6 bases). The germline V gene encodes CDR1 LNHDA and CDR2 SQIVND (reference sequence). Trimming left V 6 bases short and J 2 bases short, with 18 bases between. The CDR3 has 16 amino acids. The CDR3 coding sequence is TGTGCCAGTAGCTTCGACAGGCGTGGGTTCACAGATACGCAGTATTTT. It is translated as CASSFDRRGFTDTQYF.

This clonotype was counted ten times or more. The chain links TRBV28 to TRBJ1-5; D perhaps matches TRBD1 (5 bases). The length of the CDR3 is 15 residues. Trimming cost V 5 bases and J 3 bases, with 14 bases left between them. The V gene's germline CDR1 is MDHEN and CDR2 SYDVKM. CDR3 DNA sequence: TGTGCCAGCAGTAGCCAGGGTGGAAACAATCAGCCCCAGCATTTT. It yields the protein CASSSQGGNNQPQHF.

The chain joins TRBV19 to TRBJ2-1; 9 positions match TRBD2. V was pared by 1 base and J by 1 base, with 2 bases of the junction left unmatched. Looked up from germline, CDR1 is LNHDA and CDR2 is SQIVND (reference sequence). The CDR3 length is 16 residues. The CDR3 bases are TGTGCCAGTAGTATAGGGAGCGGGAGGTCCTACAATGAGCAGTTCTTC. Translating it yields CASSIGSGRSYNEQFF.

This clonotype appeared many times. The chain has TRBV24-1 and TRBJ2-1; 10 nucleotides align to TRBD2. Germline V CDR1 and CDR2: KGHDR, SFDVKD. With V trimmed by 4 bases and J by 11 bases, 13 bases remained unmatched. The CDR3 loop spans 16 amino acids. The CDR3 here is CATSELAGAPLGKQFF. Written as DNA, the CDR3 is TGTGCCACCAGTGAGCTAGCGGGAGCTCCCCTCGGGAAGCAGTTCTTC.